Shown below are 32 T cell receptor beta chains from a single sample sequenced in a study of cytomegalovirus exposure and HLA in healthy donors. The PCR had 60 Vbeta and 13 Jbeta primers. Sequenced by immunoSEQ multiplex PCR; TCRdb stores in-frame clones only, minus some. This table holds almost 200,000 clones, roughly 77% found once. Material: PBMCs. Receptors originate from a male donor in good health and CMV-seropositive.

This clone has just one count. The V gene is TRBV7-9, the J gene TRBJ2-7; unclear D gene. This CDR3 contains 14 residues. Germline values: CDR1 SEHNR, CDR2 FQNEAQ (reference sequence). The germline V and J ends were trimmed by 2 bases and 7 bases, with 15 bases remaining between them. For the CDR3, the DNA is TGTGCCAGCAGCTTAATCTCTATGAGGAGTGAGCAGTACTTC. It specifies CASSLISMRSEQYF.

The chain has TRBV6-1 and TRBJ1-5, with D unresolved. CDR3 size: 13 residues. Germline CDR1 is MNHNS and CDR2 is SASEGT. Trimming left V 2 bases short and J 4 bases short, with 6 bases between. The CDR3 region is CASSERVNQPQHF. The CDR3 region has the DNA TGTGCCAGCAGTGAAAGAGTGAATCAGCCCCAGCATTTT.

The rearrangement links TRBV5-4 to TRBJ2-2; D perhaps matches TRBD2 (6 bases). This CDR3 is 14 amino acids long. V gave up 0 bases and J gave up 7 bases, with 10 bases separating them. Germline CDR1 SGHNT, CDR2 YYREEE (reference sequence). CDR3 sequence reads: CASSLEASVGELFF. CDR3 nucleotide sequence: TGTGCCAGCAGCTTGGAAGCTAGCGTCGGGGAGCTGTTTTTT.

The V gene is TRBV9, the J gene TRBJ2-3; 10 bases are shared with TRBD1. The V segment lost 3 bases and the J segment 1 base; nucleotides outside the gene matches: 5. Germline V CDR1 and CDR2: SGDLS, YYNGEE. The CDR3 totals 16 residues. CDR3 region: CASSAGQGIGTDTQYF. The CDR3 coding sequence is TGTGCCAGCAGCGCGGGACAGGGGATTGGCACAGATACGCAGTATTTT.

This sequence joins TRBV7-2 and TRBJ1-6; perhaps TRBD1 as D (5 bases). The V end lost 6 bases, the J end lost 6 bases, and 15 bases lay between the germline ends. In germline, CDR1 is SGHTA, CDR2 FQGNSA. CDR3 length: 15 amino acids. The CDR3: CASRHPQGGNSPLHF. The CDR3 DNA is TGTGCCAGCAGACACCCTCAGGGCGGTAATTCACCCCTCCACTTT.

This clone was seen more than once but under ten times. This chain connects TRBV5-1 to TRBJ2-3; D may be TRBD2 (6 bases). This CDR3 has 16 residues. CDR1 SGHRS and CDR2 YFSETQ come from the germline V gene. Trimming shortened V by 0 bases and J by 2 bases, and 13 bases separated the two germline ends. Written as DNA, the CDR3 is TGCGCCAGCAGCTTGGGTGTAGGGGACTCCACAGATACGCAGTATTTT. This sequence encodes CASSLGVGDSTDTQYF.

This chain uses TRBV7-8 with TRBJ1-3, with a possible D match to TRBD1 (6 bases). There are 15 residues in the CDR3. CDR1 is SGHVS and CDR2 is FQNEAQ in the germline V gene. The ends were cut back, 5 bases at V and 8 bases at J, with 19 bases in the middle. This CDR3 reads CASSPGGQLTDTIYF. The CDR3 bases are TGTGCCAGCAGCCCGGGGGGGCAGCTGACGGACACCATATATTTT.

DNA for the CDR3: TGTGCCAGTAGTACGTTGGCCGGGACAGTTCAGGCTTTCTTT. Protein sequence: CASSTLAGTVQAFF. The chain employs TRBV19 and TRBJ1-1; TRBD1 aligns across 7 bases. CDR1 and CDR2 from the germline V gene are LNHDA and SQIVND (reference sequence). Trimming cost V 4 bases and J 11 bases; bases outside gene matches: 13. The CDR3 spans 14 residues.

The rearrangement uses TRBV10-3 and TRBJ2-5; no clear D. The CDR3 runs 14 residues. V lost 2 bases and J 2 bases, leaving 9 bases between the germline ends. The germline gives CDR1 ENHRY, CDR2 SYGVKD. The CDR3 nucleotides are TGTGCCATCAGTGAGGCGGCAGAGCAAGAGACCCAGTACTTC. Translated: CAISEAAEQETQYF.

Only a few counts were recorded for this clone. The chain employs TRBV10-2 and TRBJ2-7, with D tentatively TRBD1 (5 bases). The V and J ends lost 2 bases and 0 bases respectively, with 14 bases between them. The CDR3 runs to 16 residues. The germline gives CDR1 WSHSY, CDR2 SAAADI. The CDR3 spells CASSESALRGSYEQYF. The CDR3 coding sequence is TGCGCCAGCAGTGAGAGCGCCTTAAGGGGCTCCTACGAGCAGTACTTC.

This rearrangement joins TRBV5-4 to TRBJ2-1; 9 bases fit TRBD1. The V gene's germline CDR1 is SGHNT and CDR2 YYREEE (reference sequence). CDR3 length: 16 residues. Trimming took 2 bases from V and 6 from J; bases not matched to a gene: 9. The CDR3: CASSFRKGTGPNEQFF. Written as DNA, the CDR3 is TGTGCCAGCAGCTTCCGAAAAGGGACAGGGCCCAATGAGCAGTTCTTC.

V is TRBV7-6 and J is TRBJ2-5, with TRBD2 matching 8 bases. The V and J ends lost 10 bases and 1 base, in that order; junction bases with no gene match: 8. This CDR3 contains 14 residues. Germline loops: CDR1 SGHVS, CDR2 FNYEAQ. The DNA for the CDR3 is TGTGCCACCGGCTCCCGGGGGGGCCAAGAGACCCAGTACTTC. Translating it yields CATGSRGGQETQYF. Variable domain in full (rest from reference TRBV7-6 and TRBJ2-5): GAGVSQSPRYKVTKRGQDVALRCDPISGHVSLYWYRQALGQGPEFLTYFNYEAQQDKSGLPNDRFSAERPEGSISTLTIQRTEQRDSAMYRCATGSRGGQETQYFGPGTRLLVL.

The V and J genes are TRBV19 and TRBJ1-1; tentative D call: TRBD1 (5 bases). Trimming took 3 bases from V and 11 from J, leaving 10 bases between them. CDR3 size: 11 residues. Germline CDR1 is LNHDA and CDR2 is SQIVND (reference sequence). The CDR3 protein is CASSIGASAFF. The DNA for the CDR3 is TGTGCCAGTAGTATTGGGGCGAGTGCTTTCTTT.

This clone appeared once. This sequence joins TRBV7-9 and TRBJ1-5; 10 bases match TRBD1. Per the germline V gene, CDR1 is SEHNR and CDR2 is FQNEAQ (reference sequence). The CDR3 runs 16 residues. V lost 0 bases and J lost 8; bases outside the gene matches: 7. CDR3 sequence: CASSLAGTGATEPQHF. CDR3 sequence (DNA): TGTGCCAGCAGCTTAGCCGGGACAGGGGCGACGGAGCCCCAGCATTTT.

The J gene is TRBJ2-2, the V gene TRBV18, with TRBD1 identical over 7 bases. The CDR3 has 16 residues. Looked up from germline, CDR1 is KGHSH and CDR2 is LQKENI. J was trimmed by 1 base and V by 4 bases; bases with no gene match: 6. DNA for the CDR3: TGTGCCAGCTCACTGACAGGGCCTTTGAACACCGGGGAGCTGTTTTTT. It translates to CASSLTGPLNTGELFF. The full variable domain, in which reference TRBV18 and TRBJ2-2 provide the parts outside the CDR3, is NAGVMQNPRHLVRRRGQEARLRCSPMKGHSHVYWYRQLPEEGLKFMVYLQKENIIDESGMPKERFSAEFPKEGPSILRIQQVVRGDSAAYFCASSLTGPLNTGELFFGEGSRLTVL.

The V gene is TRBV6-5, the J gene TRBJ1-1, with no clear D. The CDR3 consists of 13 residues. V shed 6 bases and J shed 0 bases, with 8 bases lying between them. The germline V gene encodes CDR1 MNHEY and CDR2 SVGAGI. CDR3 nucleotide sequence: TGTGCCAGCAGCCAGATACTGAACACTGAAGCTTTCTTT. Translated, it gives CASSQILNTEAFF.

Here the CDR3 DNA reads TGTGCCAGCAGTTACTCGCGAGGCGGGGATTCACCCCTCCACTTT. Amino acid sequence: CASSYSRGGDSPLHF. The rearrangement joins TRBV6-5 to TRBJ1-6; D remains ambiguous. Deletions cut 0 bases from V and 8 bases from J, with 11 bases between. There are 15 residues in the CDR3. Germline CDR1 and CDR2: MNHEY and SVGAGI.

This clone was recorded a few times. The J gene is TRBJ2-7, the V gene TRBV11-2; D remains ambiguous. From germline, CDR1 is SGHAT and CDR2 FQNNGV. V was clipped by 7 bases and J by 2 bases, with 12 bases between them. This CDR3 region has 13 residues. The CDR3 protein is CASTRDGAYEQYF. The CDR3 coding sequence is TGTGCCAGCACCCGAGACGGAGCCTACGAGCAGTACTTC.

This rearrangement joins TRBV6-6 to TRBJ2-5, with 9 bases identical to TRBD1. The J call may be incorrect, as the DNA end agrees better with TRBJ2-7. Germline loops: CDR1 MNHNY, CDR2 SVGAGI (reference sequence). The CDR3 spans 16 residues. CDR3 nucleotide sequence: TGTGCCAGCAGTCCCACAGGGGGCGCGGGACCCTACGAGCAGTACTTC. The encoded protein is CASSPTGGAGPYEQYF.

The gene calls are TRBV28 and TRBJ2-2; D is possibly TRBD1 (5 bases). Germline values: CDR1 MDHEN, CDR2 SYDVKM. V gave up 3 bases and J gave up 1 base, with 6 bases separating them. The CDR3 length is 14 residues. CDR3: CASSFTGNTGELFF. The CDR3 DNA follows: TGTGCCAGCAGTTTTACAGGGAACACCGGGGAGCTGTTTTTT.

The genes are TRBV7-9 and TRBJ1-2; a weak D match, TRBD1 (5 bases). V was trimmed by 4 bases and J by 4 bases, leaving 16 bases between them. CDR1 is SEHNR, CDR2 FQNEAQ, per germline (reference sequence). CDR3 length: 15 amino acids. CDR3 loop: CASSSSGGRFYGYTF. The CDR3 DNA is TGTGCCAGCAGCTCATCGGGGGGTAGGTTCTATGGCTACACCTTC.

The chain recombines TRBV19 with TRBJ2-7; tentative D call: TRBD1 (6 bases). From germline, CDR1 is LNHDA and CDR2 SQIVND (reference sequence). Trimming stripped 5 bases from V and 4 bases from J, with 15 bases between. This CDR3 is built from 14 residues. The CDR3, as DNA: TGTGCCAGTAGTCACGGACAGCGAAATTACGAGCAGTACTTC. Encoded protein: CASSHGQRNYEQYF.

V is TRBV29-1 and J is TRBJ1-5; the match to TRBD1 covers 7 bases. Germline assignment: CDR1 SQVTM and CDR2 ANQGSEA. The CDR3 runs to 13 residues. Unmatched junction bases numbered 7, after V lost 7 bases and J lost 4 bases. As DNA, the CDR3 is TGCAGCGCTGTAACAGGGGAAAATCAGCCCCAGCATTTT. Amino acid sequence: CSAVTGENQPQHF.

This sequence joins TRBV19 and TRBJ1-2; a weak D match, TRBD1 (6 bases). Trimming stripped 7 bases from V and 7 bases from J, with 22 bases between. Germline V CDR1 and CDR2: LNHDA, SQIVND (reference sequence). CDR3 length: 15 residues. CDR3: CASTETGGAWFGYTF. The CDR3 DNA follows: TGTGCCAGTACGGAAACGGGGGGCGCCTGGTTTGGCTACACCTTC.

CDR3 sequence (DNA): TGTGCCAGCAGACTAGCGGTAGCGGGGGAGCAGTACTTC. It is translated as CASRLAVAGEQYF. The V gene is TRBV28, the J gene TRBJ2-7, with 8 nucleotides matching TRBD2. This CDR3 has 13 amino acids. CDR1 and CDR2 (germline): MDHEN, SYDVKM. V gave up 6 bases and J gave up 7 bases; unmatched junction bases: 8.

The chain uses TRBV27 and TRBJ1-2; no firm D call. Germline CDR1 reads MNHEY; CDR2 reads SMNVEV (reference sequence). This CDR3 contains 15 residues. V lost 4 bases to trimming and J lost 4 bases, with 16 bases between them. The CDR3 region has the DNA TGTGCCAGCAGTTCATGGAGGGAGTCTATCTATGGCTACACCTTC. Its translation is CASSSWRESIYGYTF.

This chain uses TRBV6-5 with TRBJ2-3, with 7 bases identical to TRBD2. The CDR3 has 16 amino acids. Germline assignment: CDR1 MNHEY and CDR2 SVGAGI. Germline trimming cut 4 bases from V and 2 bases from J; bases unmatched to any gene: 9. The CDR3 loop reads CASSSVPAGNTDTQYF. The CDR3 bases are TGTGCCAGCAGTTCGGTCCCAGCGGGGAACACAGATACGCAGTATTTT.

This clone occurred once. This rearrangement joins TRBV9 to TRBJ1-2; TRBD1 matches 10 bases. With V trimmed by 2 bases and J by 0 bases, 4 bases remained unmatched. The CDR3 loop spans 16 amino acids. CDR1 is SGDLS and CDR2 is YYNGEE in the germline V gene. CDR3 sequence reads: CASSVAGQGANYGYTF. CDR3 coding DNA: TGTGCCAGCAGCGTGGCAGGACAGGGGGCTAACTATGGCTACACCTTC.

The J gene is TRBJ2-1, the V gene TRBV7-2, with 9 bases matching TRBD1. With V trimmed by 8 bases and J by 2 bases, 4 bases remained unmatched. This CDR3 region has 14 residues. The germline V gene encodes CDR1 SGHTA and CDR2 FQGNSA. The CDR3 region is CASVRDRAYNEQFF. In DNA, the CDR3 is TGTGCCAGCGTCCGGGACAGGGCCTACAATGAGCAGTTCTTC.

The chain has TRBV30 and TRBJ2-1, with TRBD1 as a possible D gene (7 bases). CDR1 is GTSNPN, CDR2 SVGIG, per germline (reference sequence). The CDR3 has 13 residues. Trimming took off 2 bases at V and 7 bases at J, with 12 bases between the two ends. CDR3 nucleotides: TGTGCCTGGAGTAACCCAGGGGGGAATGAGCAGTTCTTC. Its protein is CAWSNPGGNEQFF. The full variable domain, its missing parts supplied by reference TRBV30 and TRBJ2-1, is SQTIHQWPATLVQPVGSPLSLECTVEGTSNPNLYWYRQAAGRGLQLLFYSVGIGQISSEVPQNLSASRPQDRQFILSSKKLLLSDSGFYLCAWSNPGGNEQFFGPGTRLTVL.

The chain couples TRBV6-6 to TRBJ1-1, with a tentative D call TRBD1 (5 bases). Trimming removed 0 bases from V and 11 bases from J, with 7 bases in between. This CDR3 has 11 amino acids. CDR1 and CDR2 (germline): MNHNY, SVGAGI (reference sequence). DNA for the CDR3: TGTGCCAGCAGTTACTCGGGGGGGGCTTTCTTT. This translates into CASSYSGGAFF.

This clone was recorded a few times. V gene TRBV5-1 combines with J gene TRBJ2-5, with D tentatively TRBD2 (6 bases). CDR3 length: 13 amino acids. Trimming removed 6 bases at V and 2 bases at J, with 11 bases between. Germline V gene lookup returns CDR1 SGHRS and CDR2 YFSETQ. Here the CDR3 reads CASNRGIQETQYF. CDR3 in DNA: TGCGCCAGCAATCGGGGGATTCAAGAGACCCAGTACTTC.